This T cell receptor beta chain was obtained from a study of identical twins. This clonotype has only a few counts. A universal primer binding site was introduced by template switching. The final cDNA contained unique molecular identifiers. Via MiXCR, TCRdb re-called the 5' RACE reads, giving one row per CDR3 protein. Of roughly 500,000 distinct CDR3 sequences in the sample, 20% to 25% are singletons; the top ten hold roughly 0.9%. Germline V gene data show CDR1 as DFQATT and CDR2 as SNEGSKA (reference sequence). CDR3 length: 12 amino acids. V was cut by 2 bases and J by 7 bases, with 8 bases left in between. These data were likewise used in another study, on T cells expressing NK-cell markers. That report notes: Sorting was limited to alpha-beta TCR-expressing T cells with an anti-gamma-delta TCR antibody in several experiments.

The TCR comes from a woman under 30 in good health. The rearrangement uses TRBV20-1 and TRBJ2-2; no clear D gene. Sequencing input: CD4+ T cells sorted from blood. CDR3 sequence: CSARRLGGELFF. CDR3 sequence (DNA): TGCAGTGCTAGAAGACTTGGCGGGGAGCTGTTTTTT.